These 21 T cell receptor beta chains were all obtained from the same sample, sequenced in a study of cytomegalovirus exposure and HLA in healthy donors. This PCR relied on a set of 60 Vbeta primers and 13 Jbeta primers. Generated by immunoSEQ multiplex PCR, the TCRdb table keeps only in-frame clones and is missing some. This table holds around 76,000 clones, roughly 67% found once. The sequenced material came from PBMCs. These receptors originate from a man between 35 and 55 years old in good health and CMV-seropositive.

V gene TRBV5-1 combines with J gene TRBJ1-2; D gene unclear. Trimming left V 4 bases short and J 2 bases short, with 9 bases between. This CDR3 contains 13 residues. Germline CDR1 is SGHRS and CDR2 is YFSETQ. CDR3 residues: CASSPDKNYGYTF. The CDR3 DNA is TGCGCCAGCAGCCCCGACAAGAACTATGGCTACACCTTC.

The chain combines TRBV7-9 with TRBJ2-7; D is undetermined. The length of the CDR3 is 13 residues. CDR1 SEHNR and CDR2 FQNEAQ come from the germline V gene (reference sequence). With 6 bases removed from V and 4 bases from J, the gap between germline ends came to 13 bases. CDR3 residues: CASSYSDRYEQYF. CDR3 nucleotide sequence: TGTGCCAGCAGTTACAGTGACCGGTACGAGCAGTACTTC.

The rearrangement joins TRBV19 to TRBJ1-1, with D tentatively TRBD1 (6 bases). This CDR3 contains 14 residues. Germline CDR1 is LNHDA and CDR2 is SQIVND (reference sequence). V was shortened by 6 bases and J by 3 bases, with 14 bases between the two germline ends. The CDR3 loop is CASSLSRGYTEAFF. The CDR3 DNA reads TGTGCCAGTAGCCTGTCTAGGGGGTACACTGAAGCTTTCTTT.

Only one count was recorded for this clone. The chain combines TRBV13 with TRBJ1-4; D is possibly TRBD1 (5 bases). Between the trimmed V and J ends, which lost 2 bases and 8 bases, there was a span of 15 bases. This CDR3 has 15 amino acids. Germline CDR1 PRHDT, CDR2 FYEKMQ (reference sequence). CDR3 region: CASSLWGRQKEKLFF. The DNA for the CDR3 is TGTGCCAGCAGCTTATGGGGCCGCCAGAAGGAAAAACTGTTTTTT.

The rearrangement uses TRBV9 and TRBJ2-2, with 8 bases matching TRBD1. The germline V gene encodes CDR1 SGDLS and CDR2 YYNGEE. The CDR3 contains 14 residues. V lost 4 bases and J lost 5; bases outside the gene matches: 4. The CDR3 DNA sequence: TGTGCCAGCAGCTCCCGGACAGGGACCGGGGAGCTGTTTTTT. Its translation is CASSSRTGTGELFF.

This clone was counted many times. The CDR3 region has the DNA TGTGCCAGCAGCTTGTGGGAGAGCAATCAGCCCCAGCATTTT. Residues: CASSLWESNQPQHF. The genes are TRBV5-5 and TRBJ1-5; D uncertain. Trimming stripped 1 base from V and 1 base from J, with 6 bases between. Germline V CDR1 and CDR2: SGHKS, YYEKEE (reference sequence). This CDR3 is built from 14 residues.

This clone has only one observation. The genes are TRBV28 and TRBJ1-5; D unresolved. Trimming pared 5 bases from V and 6 bases from J, leaving 14 bases between. The CDR3 length is 14 residues. Germline CDR1 is MDHEN and CDR2 is SYDVKM. CDR3 region: CASSTRREGQPQHF. Written as DNA, the CDR3 is TGTGCCAGCAGTACGAGGAGGGAAGGTCAGCCCCAGCATTTT. The whole variable domain, filled in from reference TRBV28 and TRBJ1-5, reads DVKVTQSSRYLVKRTGEKVFLECVQDMDHENMFWYRQDPGLGLRLIYFSYDVKMKEKGDIPEGYSVSREKKERFSLILESASTNQTSMYLCASSTRREGQPQHFGDGTRLSIL.

The chain uses TRBV15 and TRBJ1-1; TRBD1 is a possible D gene (5 bases). Per germline, CDR1 LNHNV and CDR2 YYDKDF (reference sequence). There are 15 residues in the CDR3. V was clipped by 2 bases and J by 1 base, with 11 bases between them. The CDR3 loop is CATSRPSTANTEAFF. The DNA for the CDR3 is TGTGCCACCAGCAGACCCTCGACAGCGAACACTGAAGCTTTCTTT.

This chain uses TRBV6-1 with TRBJ1-3, with no clear D. Germline CDR1 MNHNS, CDR2 SASEGT. This CDR3 has 16 amino acids. Trimming removed 1 base from V and 3 bases from J, with 13 bases in between. The CDR3 here is CASSEVGERLGNTIYF. CDR3 nucleotides: TGTGCCAGCAGTGAAGTGGGAGAGCGTCTTGGAAACACCATATATTTT.

The chain joins TRBV27 to TRBJ2-2; 8 nucleotides line up with TRBD1. V lost 3 bases and J lost 6; bases outside the gene matches: 6. This CDR3 region has 15 residues. From germline, CDR1 is MNHEY and CDR2 SMNVEV (reference sequence). The CDR3 DNA follows: TGTGCCAGCAGTTTCTCGGGACAGGAGGCCGGGGAGCTGTTTTTT. Its protein is CASSFSGQEAGELFF.

This chain uses TRBV15 with TRBJ2-2, with 10 bases matching TRBD2. The CDR3 is made up of 16 amino acids. Germline V gene lookup returns CDR1 LNHNV and CDR2 YYDKDF (reference sequence). Trimming took 7 bases from V and 0 from J; bases not matched to a gene: 5. The CDR3 is CATTSLAGSNTGELFF. CDR3 DNA sequence: TGTGCCACCACTTCACTAGCGGGGTCGAACACCGGGGAGCTGTTTTTT.

The CDR3 DNA reads as TGCGCCAGCAGCCCCGACAGGGGGGTTACTGAAGCTTTCTTT. This encodes CASSPDRGVTEAFF. The chain links TRBV4-3 to TRBJ1-1; TRBD1 matches 9 bases. Germline-derived CDR1 and CDR2 are LGHNA and YSLEER. The CDR3 has 14 residues. The V and J ends lost 4 bases and 5 bases, in that order; junction bases with no gene match: 5.

V gene TRBV6-1 combines with J gene TRBJ1-1; D is possibly TRBD1 (5 bases). V was trimmed by 6 bases and J by 0 bases, leaving 8 bases between them. Germline V CDR1 and CDR2: MNHNS, SASEGT. The CDR3 consists of 13 residues. The CDR3 loop is CASSLTVNTEAFF. The CDR3 DNA reads as TGTGCCAGCAGCCTGACAGTGAACACTGAAGCTTTCTTT.

The chain carries TRBV5-6 and TRBJ2-1, with 7 nucleotides matching TRBD2. J gave up 7 bases and V 2 bases, and 15 bases lay outside the gene matches. The CDR3 length is 17 residues. The germline CDR1 and CDR2 sequences are SGHDT and YYEEEE. The DNA for the CDR3 is TGTGCCAGCAGCTTTGTGACTAGCCCTAGGAGTAGAAATGAGCAGTTCTTC. Translated, it gives CASSFVTSPRSRNEQFF.

This sequence joins TRBV2 and TRBJ2-4; TRBD2 aligns across 12 bases. The germline V gene has CDR1 SNHLY and CDR2 FYNNEI. After removal of 6 bases from V and 10 bases from J, the junction contained 10 bases not matched to a gene. The CDR3 contains 15 residues. The CDR3 nucleotides are TGTGCCAGCAGCCGACTAGCGGGGGCCGATGGTATTCAGTACTTC. Encoded protein: CASSRLAGADGIQYF.

The rearrangement links TRBV6-5 to TRBJ2-5, with TRBD2 matching over 9 bases. V trimming: 6 bases; J trimming: 5 bases; junction bases outside the gene matches: 10. Germline V gene lookup returns CDR1 MNHEY and CDR2 SVGAGI. The CDR3 runs to 15 residues. The CDR3 region has the DNA TGTGCCAGCAGCTACGGGCGGGGGGGCGTCGAGACCCAGTACTTC. Residues: CASSYGRGGVETQYF.

The chain uses TRBV28 and TRBJ1-3; D unclear. Germline CDR1 and CDR2: MDHEN and SYDVKM. Deletions cut 7 bases from V and 14 bases from J, with 15 bases between. This CDR3 has 11 amino acids. The CDR3 DNA is TGTGCCAGCACCACACGGGAGGAATTATATTTT. Residues: CASTTREELYF.

This clone showed up just once. The gene calls are TRBV7-9 and TRBJ1-4; 7 nucleotides match TRBD1. The CDR3 is 12 amino acids. J was trimmed by 10 bases and V by 5 bases; bases with no gene match: 4. From germline, CDR1 is SEHNR and CDR2 FQNEAQ (reference sequence). CDR3 in amino acids: CASSGQVGKLFF. The CDR3 coding sequence is TGTGCCAGCAGCGGACAGGTGGGAAAACTGTTTTTT. Supplemented by reference TRBV7-9 and TRBJ1-4, the full variable domain reads DTGVSQNPRHKITKRGQNVTFRCDPISEHNRLYWYRQTLGQGPEFLTYFQNEAQLEKSRLLSDRFSAERPKGSFSTLEIQRTEQGDSAMYLCASSGQVGKLFFGSGTQLSVL.

This clone was counted only a few times. The chain has TRBV9 and TRBJ2-7, with TRBD1 matching over 8 bases. Germline CDR1 and CDR2: SGDLS and YYNGEE. The CDR3 length is 14 residues. Germline trimming cut 4 bases from V and 1 base from J; bases unmatched to any gene: 4. CDR3 coding DNA: TGTGCCAGCAGCCCCGGGACAGGATCCTACGAGCAGTACTTC. This translates into CASSPGTGSYEQYF.

This clone was seen a few times. The chain employs TRBV2 and TRBJ2-3, with 10 bases aligning to TRBD1. The V gene's germline CDR1 is SNHLY and CDR2 FYNNEI. This CDR3 contains 15 residues. J gave up 2 bases and V 6 bases, and 5 bases lay outside the gene matches. CDR3 region: CASRGQGLNTDTQYF. CDR3 DNA sequence: TGTGCCAGCAGGGGACAGGGGCTAAACACAGATACGCAGTATTTT.

This clone was observed a few times. This CDR3 is CASSDSQVLSEAFF. The CDR3 nucleotides are TGTGCCAGCAGTGACAGTCAGGTCCTTTCTGAAGCTTTCTTT. The genes are TRBV2 and TRBJ1-1; unclear D gene. In germline, CDR1 is SNHLY, CDR2 FYNNEI. Trimming pared 3 bases from V and 6 bases from J, leaving 14 bases between. The CDR3 is made up of 14 amino acids.